This T cell receptor beta chain was sequenced in a study of beta chain features in type 1 diabetes. This CDR3 region has 16 residues. Per germline, CDR1 LNHNV and CDR2 YYDKDF (reference sequence). V was clipped by 0 bases and J by 1 base, with 7 bases between them. Sequencing targeted expressed TCRB transcripts, as all isolated RNA had been reverse transcribed. Clones were read by immunoSEQ multiplex PCR, and TCRdb kept only the in-frame ones, dropping some. The repertoire includes about 900,000 clones, 15% to 20% of them detected once, and 0.02% to 0.025% sits in the top ten. This clone was recorded a few times. Every single donor gave one heparinised blood draw, and these averaged about 116 mL. Each of the CD4+ naive, central memory, regulatory and stem cell-like memory populations was sorted via CD45RO/CCR7/CD25/CD127/CD95/CD27. Sort purity for all populations was recorded as exceeding 98%.

The sequence was collected from a woman aged 18-29 years in good health. Sequences were obtained from naive CD4+ T cells from blood. The chain employs TRBV15 and TRBJ2-6; the D is unclear. CDR3 in DNA: TGTGCCACCAGCAGAGAGGGGTATTCTGGGGCCAACGTCCTGACTTTC. This translates into CATSREGYSGANVLTF.